These 24 T cell receptor beta chains were all obtained from the same sample, sequenced in a study of blood T cells in healthy people across ages. Alongside a J-beta primer mix, a sample-barcoded 5' primer served in a second PCR lasting 7 to 11 cycles. TCRdb re-derived calls from the 5' RACE reads in MiXCR, one entry per CDR3 protein. The sample contains some 1.6 million distinct CDR3 sequences, roughly a third of which appear only once. The sequenced sample consisted of blood. The receptor source for this set is a young woman in good health.

In this sample, this clonotype turned up a few times. The V gene is TRBV5-1, the J gene TRBJ2-7, with TRBD1 matching over 9 bases. The V segment lost 6 bases and the J segment 5 bases; nucleotides outside the gene matches: 12. Per the germline V gene, CDR1 is SGHRS and CDR2 is YFSETQ. The CDR3 is 15 residues long. CDR3 DNA: TGCGCCAGCACAAAAACAGGGGGCGCTCGGAACGAGCAGTACTTC. As protein: CASTKTGGARNEQYF.

The chain carries TRBV19 and TRBJ2-3; 9 positions match TRBD2. CDR3 length equals 16 residues. Germline V gene data show CDR1 as LNHDA and CDR2 as SQIVND (reference sequence). The V and J ends lost 6 bases and 2 bases, in that order; junction bases with no gene match: 9. CDR3 loop: CASSPVAGVITDTQYF. The CDR3 DNA follows: TGTGCCAGTAGCCCCGTAGCGGGAGTGATCACAGATACGCAGTATTTT.

In DNA, the CDR3 is TGCGCCAGCAGCGCACTAGCGGGAGACGGGGAGACCCAGTACTTC. Its translation is CASSALAGDGETQYF. V gene TRBV5-1 combines with J gene TRBJ2-5; 11 positions match TRBD2. The CDR3 is made up of 15 amino acids. V lost 4 bases and J lost 5; bases outside the gene matches: 7. Germline V gives CDR1 SGHRS, CDR2 YFSETQ.

The chain recombines TRBV10-3 with TRBJ2-5; D gene unclear. V gave up 0 bases and J gave up 2 bases, with 10 bases separating them. Per the germline V gene, CDR1 is ENHRY and CDR2 is SYGVKD. This CDR3 contains 15 residues. The DNA of the CDR3 is TGTGCCATCAGTGAGTCGATAGCCTCTCAAGAGACCCAGTACTTC. It specifies CAISESIASQETQYF.

V gene TRBV10-2 combines with J gene TRBJ2-1; no definite D call. CDR3 length: 11 amino acids. CDR1 is WSHSY, CDR2 SAAADI, per germline. The V gene lost 4 bases and the J gene lost 11 bases, with 9 bases spanning the gap. The CDR3 coding sequence is TGCGCCAGCAGTGTCCCTCGGAAGCAGTTCTTC. It codes for CASSVPRKQFF.

This chain joins TRBV3-1 and TRBJ1-5, with D perhaps TRBD1 (5 bases). Deletions cut 0 bases from V and 7 bases from J, with 10 bases between. The CDR3 runs 14 residues. Looked up from germline, CDR1 is LGHDT and CDR2 is YNNKEL (reference sequence). CDR3 coding DNA: TGTGCCAGCAGCCAAGATAACAGGCTGCAGCCCCAGCATTTT. Translating gives CASSQDNRLQPQHF.

The V gene is TRBV5-1, the J gene TRBJ2-1, with unresolved D. The germline V gene encodes CDR1 SGHRS and CDR2 YFSETQ. The V end was cut by 4 bases, the J end by 5 bases, with 13 bases between. The CDR3 has 14 residues. CDR3 sequence reads: CASSPVGANNEQFF. The CDR3 DNA follows: TGCGCCAGCAGCCCCGTCGGCGCGAACAATGAGCAGTTCTTC. Drawing the rest from reference TRBV5-1 and TRBJ2-1, the complete variable domain is KAGVTQTPRYLIKTRGQQVTLSCSPISGHRSVSWYQQTPGQGLQFLFEYFSETQRNKGNFPGRFSGRQFSNSRSEMNVSTLELGDSALYLCASSPVGANNEQFFGPGTRLTVL.

The chain couples TRBV19 to TRBJ2-2; tentatively, D is TRBD2 (6 bases). V was pared by 2 bases and J by 0 bases, with 34 bases between. Germline V CDR1 and CDR2: LNHDA, SQIVND (reference sequence). The CDR3 is 24 amino acids. CDR3 amino acids: CASSIRLPSRTAQPGDANTGELFF. DNA for the CDR3: TGTGCCAGTAGTATAAGGCTCCCCTCAAGGACTGCCCAGCCGGGGGACGCGAACACCGGGGAGCTGTTTTTT.

V and J are TRBV6-6 and TRBJ2-7; TRBD1 might be the D (6 bases). V gave up 2 bases and J gave up 3 bases, with 8 bases separating them. The CDR3 spans 13 residues. The germline gives CDR1 MNHNY, CDR2 SVGAGI (reference sequence). CDR3 region: CASSYGQYYEQYF. The CDR3 nucleotides are TGTGCCAGCAGTTACGGACAGTACTACGAGCAGTACTTC.

This clonotype has a handful of counts. J is TRBJ2-3 and V is TRBV7-2, with D possibly matching TRBD1 (5 bases). This CDR3 region has 12 residues. Trimming shortened V by 0 bases and J by 13 bases, and 11 bases separated the two germline ends. CDR1 and CDR2 from the germline V gene are SGHTA and FQGNSA. The CDR3 region has the DNA TGTGCCAGCAGCTTAGCCCAGGGTATGAAGTATTTT. Its translation: CASSLAQGMKYF.

This clonotype was observed a few times. CDR3 sequence: CASSSAQRGYRNIQYF. CDR3 DNA: TGTGCCAGCAGTTCGGCGCAGAGAGGGTATAGGAACATTCAGTACTTC. The chain uses TRBV28 and TRBJ2-7, with a tentative D call TRBD2 (5 bases). The end of the DNA aligns better with TRBJ2-4, so the J call may be wrong. The germline CDR1 and CDR2 sequences are MDHEN and SYDVKM. The CDR3 is made up of 16 amino acids.

This chain connects TRBV4-2 to TRBJ2-7; D is uncertain. Trimming pared 2 bases from V and 4 bases from J, leaving 12 bases between. CDR1 is LGHNA and CDR2 is YNFKEQ in the germline V gene. This CDR3 region has 14 residues. This CDR3 reads CASSQSLVAYEQYF. Written as DNA, the CDR3 is TGTGCCAGCAGCCAATCTCTGGTAGCTTACGAGCAGTACTTC.

The chain has TRBV9 and TRBJ2-7, with TRBD2 identical over 7 bases. J lost 7 bases, V lost 7 bases, and 14 bases had no gene match. This CDR3 is built from 14 residues. Germline CDR1 and CDR2: SGDLS and YYNGEE. This chain's CDR3 is CASGSGGASLEQYF. CDR3 bases: TGTGCCAGCGGTTCGGGGGGTGCCTCCTTAGAGCAGTACTTC. Drawing the rest from reference TRBV9 and TRBJ2-7, the complete variable domain is DSGVTQTPKHLITATGQRVTLRCSPRSGDLSVYWYQQSLDQGLQFLIQYYNGEERAKGNILERFSAQQFPDLHSELNLSSLELGDSALYFCASGSGGASLEQYFGPGTRLTVT.

In this sample, this clonotype turned up a few times. This rearrangement joins TRBV20-1 to TRBJ1-2, with D possibly matching TRBD1 (5 bases). Looked up from germline, CDR1 is DFQATT and CDR2 is SNEGSKA (reference sequence). V was shortened by 0 bases and J by 5 bases, with 10 bases between the two germline ends. The CDR3 spans 13 residues. In DNA form, the CDR3 reads TGCAGTGCTAGAGATGCCCGGGGGTATGGCTACACCTTC. Its translation is CSARDARGYGYTF.

At least ten counts were recorded for this clonotype. The junction and the germline gene differ at one end; a read error may be behind it. The chain employs TRBV12-3 or TRBV12-4 and TRBJ1-5, with D perhaps TRBD1 (5 bases). The CDR3 has 13 amino acids. CDR3 bases: TGCGCCAGCAGCTTGGGGGGGGATCAGCCCCAGCATTTT. Encoded protein: CASSLGGDQPQHF.

Concerning this clonotype: No conserved phenylalanine or tryptophan ends this CDR3, so it is likely a read error. The chain carries TRBV4-1 and TRBJ2-3, with TRBD1 as a possible D gene (5 bases). V shed 0 bases and J shed 3 bases, with 13 bases lying between them. The CDR3 covers 16 residues. Germline V gives CDR1 MGHRA, CDR2 YSYEKL. CDR3 in DNA: TGCGCCAGCAGCCAAGATGGGGCCCTAGGAACAGATACGCAGTATATT. Its protein product is CASSQDGALGTDTQYI.

This clonotype was recorded at least ten times. This chain connects TRBV12-3 or TRBV12-4 to TRBJ2-1; possibly TRBD2 for D (5 bases). This CDR3 contains 15 residues. V was trimmed by 8 bases and J by 10 bases, leaving 24 bases between them. CDR3 sequence: CASWGEPHYSGEQFF. The DNA of the CDR3 is TGTGCCAGCTGGGGAGAGCCCCACTATTCCGGCGAGCAGTTCTTC.

This sequence joins TRBV11-2 and TRBJ2-7, with TRBD2 identical over 7 bases. V dropped 5 bases and J dropped 0; count of bases not matched to a gene: 10. CDR1 is SGHAT, CDR2 FQNNGV, per germline. The CDR3 has 16 amino acids. CDR3 residues: CASSRGEGKSSYEQYF. CDR3 in DNA: TGTGCCAGCAGCCGAGGGGAGGGGAAGAGCTCCTACGAGCAGTACTTC.

The chain couples TRBV4-1 to TRBJ2-6; maybe TRBD2 (6 bases). V was shortened by 1 base and J by 2 bases, with 18 bases between the two germline ends. CDR3 size: 19 residues. Germline CDR1 MGHRA, CDR2 YSYEKL. The CDR3 DNA reads as TGCGCCAGCAGCCAAGTTAGGGCAGGGACTCTCCCTGGGGCCAACGTCCTGACTTTC. Residues: CASSQVRAGTLPGANVLTF.

To note about this clonotype: Germline is not matched at one junction end, which may reflect a read error. The chain combines TRBV6-6 with TRBJ1-4; 7 bases line up with TRBD1. This CDR3 region has 13 residues. Germline V CDR1 and CDR2: MNHNY, SVGAGI (reference sequence). CDR3 amino acids: CACSQSPTGKLFF. CDR3 DNA: TGTGCCTGCAGTCAGTCACCGACAGGGAAACTGTTTTTT.

The chain employs TRBV12-3 or TRBV12-4 and TRBJ2-3; 12 nucleotides line up with TRBD1. Trimming cost V 5 bases and J 2 bases; bases outside gene matches: 5. The CDR3 consists of 16 residues. CDR3 in amino acids: CASSPGGQGATDTQYF. In DNA form, the CDR3 reads TGTGCCAGCAGTCCTGGGGGACAGGGGGCCACAGATACGCAGTATTTT.

This clonotype was counted only a few times. The rearrangement links TRBV20-1 to TRBJ2-3, with TRBD2 identical over 9 bases. V was pared by 3 bases and J by 3 bases, with 7 bases of the junction left unmatched. The CDR3 contains 15 residues. CDR1 and CDR2 (germline): DFQATT, SNEGSKA (reference sequence). Written as DNA, the CDR3 is TGCAGTGCTAGTGGGGCGCTAGCGGGAACAGATACGCAGTATTTT. Amino acid sequence: CSASGALAGTDTQYF.

This clonotype was seen repeatedly, ten times or more. The V and J genes are TRBV4-1 and TRBJ2-1; TRBD2 matches 9 bases. Trimming took 0 bases from V and 1 from J; bases not matched to a gene: 1. This CDR3 spans 16 amino acids. The V gene's germline CDR1 is MGHRA and CDR2 YSYEKL. CDR3: CASSQESGGSYNEQFF. DNA for the CDR3: TGCGCCAGCAGCCAAGAGAGCGGGGGGTCCTACAATGAGCAGTTCTTC.

This clonotype was picked up a small number of times. The chain uses TRBV7-9 and TRBJ2-7; D tentatively fits TRBD1 or TRBD2 (7 bases each). This CDR3 has 13 residues. From germline, CDR1 is SEHNR and CDR2 FQNEAQ (reference sequence). Trimming shortened V by 6 bases and J by 4 bases, and 13 bases separated the two germline ends. The CDR3 protein is CASSTGEGYEQYF. Here the CDR3 DNA reads TGTGCCAGCAGTACAGGGGAGGGGTACGAGCAGTACTTC.